This is a list of T cell receptor beta chains from one sample in a study of blood T cell repertoires in COVID-19. The data were produced by immunoSEQ multiplex PCR, yet TCRdb's version contains in-frame clones alone and is incomplete. The profile shows 200,000 to 250,000 clones, roughly 80% of them singletons. The sample comprised peripheral blood. Receptors originate from a woman aged 18 to 35 with acute or convalescent COVID-19. Each CDR3 is given with its conserved first and last residue. The D gene is left open where the match is weak. Clone size is stated in some rows and not others, as once, few, many or a class when expanded.

D gene,clone size,J gene,V gene,CDR3 DNA,CDR3 protein
NA,NA,TRBJ1-6,TRBV21-1,TGTGCCAGTCGTAGGGGCCTTATATTACCCCATTCACCCCTCCACTTT,CASRRGLILPHSPLHF
NA,NA,TRBJ1-6,TRBV19,TGTGCCAGTAGTATGGGGGGTTTCGATTCACCCCTCCACTTT,CASSMGGFDSPLHF
NA,NA,TRBJ1-5,TRBV14,TGTGCCAGCAGCCGCCGCGAAAATAGCAATCAGCCCCAGCATTTT,CASSRRENSNQPQHF
NA,once,TRBJ2-7,TRBV6-2/TRBV6-3,TGTGCCAGCAGCCTAACTAGTTTTAGCTCCTACGAGCAGTACTTC,CASSLTSFSSYEQYF
NA,NA,TRBJ1-2,TRBV28,TGTGCCAGCAGTTCCGCGAGAGGAGCTAACTATGGCTACACCTTC,CASSSARGANYGYTF
TRBD2,few,TRBJ2-4,TRBV29-1,TGCAGCGCGACTAGCGTTTCCAAAAACATTCAGTACTTC,CSATSVSKNIQYF
NA,NA,TRBJ1-2,TRBV5-7,TGTGCCAGCAGCTTGGAGGCGGATAACTATGGCTACACCTTC,CASSLEADNYGYTF
TRBD1,few,TRBJ1-1,TRBV7-3,TGTGCCAGCAGCCGACAGGGGGCGGGCACTGAAGCTTTCTTT,CASSRQGAGTEAFF
TRBD2,NA,TRBJ2-7,TRBV11-2,TGTGCCAGCAGCCGGACTAGCGACTACGAGCAGTACTTC,CASSRTSDYEQYF
NA,NA,TRBJ2-1,TRBV19,TGTGCCAGTACTCCTGGGTTCACTAGAATGCAGTTCTTC,CASTPGFTRMQFF
NA,NA,TRBJ1-3,TRBV6-8,TGTGCCAGCAGCAGGGGAAGCTCTGGAAACACCATATATTTT,CASSRGSSGNTIYF
NA,NA,TRBJ1-2,TRBV7-9,TGTGCCAGCAGCCCTAGCGGGCACTACTATGGCTACACCTTC,CASSPSGHYYGYTF
NA,NA,TRBJ1-3,TRBV28,TGTGCCAGCAGTTTTAAGGGGCAGGGCGGTTGGAACACCATATATTTT,CASSFKGQGGWNTIYF
NA,NA,TRBJ2-3,TRBV30,TGTGCCTGGACCACTTCTACCCCCACAGATACGCAGTATTTT,CAWTTSTPTDTQYF
NA,NA,TRBJ1-1,TRBV14,TGTGCCAGCAGCCCCCGGGGGACCCCGGTGCGGGCTAACACTGAAGCTTTCTTT,CASSPRGTPVRANTEAFF
TRBD1,NA,TRBJ2-2,TRBV12-5,TGTGCTAGTGGTTTAGAGGGGGCGGCCGGGGAGCTGTTTTTT,CASGLEGAAGELFF
NA,once,TRBJ2-7,TRBV6-5,TGTGCCACCCAAGGGGACAACACTTACGAGCAGTACTTC,CATQGDNTYEQYF
TRBD1,NA,TRBJ1-2,TRBV5-1,TGCGCCAGCAGCTTTTACACAGGGGGCTATGGCTACACCTTC,CASSFYTGGYGYTF
TRBD2,NA,TRBJ2-1,TRBV4-3,TGCGCCAGCAGCCAGACTAGCGGGAGGGCCAATGAGCAGTTCTTC,CASSQTSGRANEQFF
NA,NA,TRBJ2-7,TRBV29-1,TGCAGCGTTATCCAGAACTACGAGCAGTACTTC,CSVIQNYEQYF
NA,once,TRBJ1-1,TRBV9,TGTGCCAGCAGCCCACCACATGACAGCACTGAAGCTTTCTTT,CASSPPHDSTEAFF
NA,NA,TRBJ2-7,TRBV7-9,TGTGCCAGCACCTCTGTGTGGCCACAGACCTACGAGCAGTACTTC,CASTSVWPQTYEQYF
NA,NA,TRBJ2-7,TRBV19,TGTGCCAGTAGTATAGGCAGTCAGGGGAGTTACGAGCAGTACTTC,CASSIGSQGSYEQYF
NA,NA,TRBJ2-1,TRBV5-1,TGCGCCAGCAGCTTGGAGGCTCAGGGCTCCTACAATGAGCAGTTCTTC,CASSLEAQGSYNEQFF
NA,NA,TRBJ2-7,TRBV7-9,TGTGCCAGCAGCTTAGTACAAAGCTCCTACGAGCAGTACTTC,CASSLVQSSYEQYF
TRBD1,NA,TRBJ1-4,TRBV28,TGTGCCAGCAGTCTCGAATTAGGGGGACAGGGGCATGAAAAACTGTTTTTT,CASSLELGGQGHEKLFF
NA,NA,TRBJ1-3,TRBV7-9,TGTGCCAGCAGCTTACATTTTGACAACTCTGGAAACACCATATATTTT,CASSLHFDNSGNTIYF
TRBD1,NA,TRBJ1-1,TRBV27,TGTGCCAGCAGTTCGGGGGACAGGAGGAACACTGAAGCTTTCTTT,CASSSGDRRNTEAFF
TRBD1,NA,TRBJ1-2,TRBV5-4,TGTGCCAGCAGCTCCGGACAGGGCTATGGCTACACCTTC,CASSSGQGYGYTF
NA,NA,TRBJ1-1,TRBV30,TGTGCCCTAAGACCGGGACACCGGGGGAACACTGAAGCTTTCTTT,CALRPGHRGNTEAFF
NA,few,TRBJ1-1,TRBV5-1,TGCGCCAGCAGCTTAACAGGGTCGGGGAACACTGAAGCTTTCTTT,CASSLTGSGNTEAFF
NA,NA,TRBJ2-1,TRBV5-4,TGTGCCAGCAGCAAAAGTACAGTGGCTGAGCAGTTCTTC,CASSKSTVAEQFF
NA,NA,TRBJ1-1,TRBV18,TGTGCCAGCTCACCACCCGACTCGAGAGGCACTACGTGGAACACTGAAGCTTTCTTT,CASSPPDSRGTTWNTEAFF